A few counts support the clone carrying this TCR beta chain. The source of the sample is a study of blood T cells in healthy people across ages. Next came a second PCR, run for roughly 7 to 12 cycles, which used a sample-barcoded 5' primer along with a J-beta primer mix. Via MiXCR, TCRdb re-called the 5' RACE reads, giving one row per CDR3 protein. The sample records more than 1 million distinct CDR3 sequences, 40% to 50% being singletons. The trim removed 6 bases at V and 0 bases at J, leaving 3 bases unmatched. The CDR3 totals 14 residues. Germline values: CDR1 MDHEN, CDR2 SYDVKM. This chain connects TRBV28 to TRBJ1-1; 8 nucleotides align to TRBD1. The sequenced sample was blood. The receptor was isolated from a woman aged 55-70 years in good health. The CDR3 DNA reads as TGTGCCAGCAGCATGACAGGGGTGAACACTGAAGCTTTCTTT. Amino acids: CASSMTGVNTEAFF.